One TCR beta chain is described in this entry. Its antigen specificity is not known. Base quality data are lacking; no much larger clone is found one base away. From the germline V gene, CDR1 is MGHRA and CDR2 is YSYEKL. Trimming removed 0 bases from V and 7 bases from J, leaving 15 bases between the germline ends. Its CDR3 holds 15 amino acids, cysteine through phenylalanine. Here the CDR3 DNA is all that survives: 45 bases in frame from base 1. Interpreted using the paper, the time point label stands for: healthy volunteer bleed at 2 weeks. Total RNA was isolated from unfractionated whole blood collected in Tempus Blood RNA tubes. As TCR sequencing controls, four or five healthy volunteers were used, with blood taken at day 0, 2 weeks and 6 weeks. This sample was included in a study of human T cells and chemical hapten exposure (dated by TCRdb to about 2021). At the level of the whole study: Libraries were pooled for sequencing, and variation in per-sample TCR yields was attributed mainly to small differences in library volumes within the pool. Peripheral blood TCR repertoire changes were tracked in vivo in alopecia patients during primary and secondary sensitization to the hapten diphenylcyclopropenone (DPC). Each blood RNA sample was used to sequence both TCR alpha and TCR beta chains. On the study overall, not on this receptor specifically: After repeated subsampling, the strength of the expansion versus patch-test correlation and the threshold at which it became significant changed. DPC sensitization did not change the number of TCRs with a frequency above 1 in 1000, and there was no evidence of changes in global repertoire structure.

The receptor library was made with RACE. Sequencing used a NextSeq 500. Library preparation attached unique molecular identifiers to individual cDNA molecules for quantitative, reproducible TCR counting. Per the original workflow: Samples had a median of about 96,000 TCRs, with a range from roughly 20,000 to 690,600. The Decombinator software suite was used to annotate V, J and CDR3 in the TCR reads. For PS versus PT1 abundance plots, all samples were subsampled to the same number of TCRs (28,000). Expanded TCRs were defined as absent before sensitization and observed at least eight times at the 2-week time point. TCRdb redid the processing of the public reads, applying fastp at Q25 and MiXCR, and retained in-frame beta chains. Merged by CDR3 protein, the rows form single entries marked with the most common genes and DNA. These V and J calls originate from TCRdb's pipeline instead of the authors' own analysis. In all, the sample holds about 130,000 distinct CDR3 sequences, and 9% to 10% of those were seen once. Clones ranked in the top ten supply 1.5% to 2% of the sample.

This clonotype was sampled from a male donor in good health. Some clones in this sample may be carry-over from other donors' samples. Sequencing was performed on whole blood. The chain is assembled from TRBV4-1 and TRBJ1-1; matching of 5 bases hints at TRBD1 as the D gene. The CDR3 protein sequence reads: CASSQDRRTGGEAFF. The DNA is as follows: TGCGCCAGCAGCCAAGATCGGAGGACTGGGGGTGAAGCTTTCTTT.